What follows is one T cell receptor beta chain and its context. Its antigen is still unknown. No base quality information exists; no much larger clone differs at one position. The donors were healthy, HIV-negative adults who had no recently reported acute infections or vaccinations. Every donor was a Caucasian adult living in Nashville, Tennessee, USA. CD4+ T cells were enriched through magnetic negative selection, after which naive cells were positively selected on CD45RA and the remaining negative fraction served as the memory subset. After blood collection by leukapheresis, PBMCs were isolated using Ficoll-Histopaque density gradient centrifugation and then cryopreserved in the vapor phase of liquid nitrogen. Purity and quantity of every magnetically sorted T cell population were checked by analytical flow cytometry. Each sorted fraction had its genomic DNA isolated and then quantified by UV absorbance on a Nanodrop 2000c.

TCR CDR3 regions were amplified from genomic DNA by multiplex PCR using the deep immunoSEQ assay. Genomic DNA extracted from each cell subset was distributed evenly over all wells of several immunoSEQ 96-well plates, and each plate served as one replicate. For sorted subsets, approximately 200 ng of genomic DNA, equivalent to 25,000 to 35,000 T cell genomes, went into each replicate PCR. The purified libraries were quantified using a Qubit 3.0 fluorometer, sized with a Bioanalyzer 2100, and then quantified again using the KAPA Library Quantification kit. A separate single-read 150-cycle Illumina NextSeq 550 flow cell was used to sequence each immunoSEQ 96-well plate. Concerning the study's data processing: Because only junctional sequences without quality scores were contained in the immunoSEQ output, filtering matching that applied to full-length reads could not be performed. To assign V/J genes and CDR3, sequences were annotated against IMGT germline references using PyIR, a Python wrapper for IgBLAST v1.9. Reads were filtered out if the reads had weak V/J assignments (E-value above 1e-6), no CDR3, stop codons, out-of-frame junctions, or ambiguous translated residues. V3J clonotypes were defined as sequences sharing an identical inferred V gene, J gene, and CDR3 amino acid sequence. Percentage overlap between repertoires was computed as shared unique clonotypes divided by the size of the smaller repertoire. RTK rarefaction, the Chao1 estimator, and Recon v2.1 estimates of unobserved clonotypes were used to assess repertoire richness. Generation probabilities for all TCRbeta clonotypes obtained by the gDNA method from a handful of donors were computed using OLGA. TCRdb's version of the immuneACCESS table is confined to in-frame rearrangements and falls short of the full clone set. An unresolved V gene accounts for under half of the shortfall where checked; the remainder is of unknown origin. The V and J calls and the clone size are those of that table, but D and trimming were determined from the DNA. This sample holds approximately 240,000 clones; 60% to 70% were observed only once. The top ten clonotypes cover 11% of the sample.

The data belong to a study of shared clonotypes between healthy human individuals (dated by TCRdb to the early 2020s). For context, the study as a whole: The cohort included three men and a couple of women between 18 and 49 years of age. To estimate repertoire size and how much clonotype sharing occurs between individuals, the study deeply sequenced the blood TCR repertoires of several healthy adults. Leukapheresis yielded between about 0.85 and 10 billion PBMCs per donor. For each donor, CD4 naive and CD4 memory were each run on three plates, CD8 naive on two plates, and CD8 memory on one plate. Libraries were prepared and TCR repertoires were sequenced by different laboratories using diverse techniques, in order to increase sequencing depth and limit assay-specific biases.

Broader findings and caveats from the paper: Rarefaction of sorted-subset datasets indicated incomplete sequencing despite the large sequencing depth. Pairwise subsampling indicated that sequencing depth was expected to affect the degree of clonotype sharing among donors. Sampling was restricted to blood, and TCR repertoires in tissue are likely to differ from TCR repertoires in blood. About 5% of naive CD4, around 3.5% of naive CD8, roughly 2.4% of memory CD4, and approximately 0.4% of memory CD8 clonotypes were shared across several donors. Estimated clonotype richness was generally larger for naive than for memory subsets. Compared with non-shared clonotypes, the clonotypes found in all four sorted-subset donors had higher generation probabilities. The genetic and exposure-history diversity represented was limited by the small number of donors.

From the germline V gene, CDR1 is MNHEY and CDR2 is SVGAGI. V is pared back by 6 bases and J by 1 base, with 12 bases lying between the germline termini. The CDR3, cysteine through phenylalanine, is 14 amino acids long. The sequence is cut down to CDR3 DNA, 42 bases in frame from base 1. Recombination connected TRBV6-5 to TRBJ1-1; a tentative D match to TRBD1 spans 5 bases. Material: memory CD4+ T cells sorted from blood. Taken with the paper, the label for cell subset or site translates to: CD45RA-negative fraction. This TCR was sampled from a man aged 25 to 40 in good health. The sequenced DNA: TGTGCCAGCAGACCAGGGAGGAAGAACACTGAAGCTTTCTTT. Its product reads: CASRPGRKNTEAFF.